This T cell receptor (beta chain) was documented in a study of T cells in pancreatic ductal adenocarcinoma. Study results and limitations: Blood clonality (roughly 0.07) did not differ significantly from tumor (about 0.112). Enrichment of CD45RO+ effector over naive T cells in tumors may bias clonality. Blood had more productive templates and around 8.6-fold more unique clonotypes than tumor.

This clone turned up a few times. What it binds is not known. No neoadjuvant therapy was given to the selected pancreatic ductal adenocarcinoma patients before their surgery. Germline-derived CDR1 and CDR2 are SGHDN and FVKESK. With 4 bases removed from V and 0 bases from J, the gap between germline ends came to 9 bases. The CDR3 length is 14 residues. Sequencing was performed with immunoSEQ multiplex PCR; in TCRdb, only in-frame clones are kept and a portion is missing. The sample lists under 30,000 clones; around nine tenths were seen once. This receptor was identified in a human donor with pancreatic ductal adenocarcinoma. The sequencing input was PBMCs. V is TRBV14 and J is TRBJ1-1; a weak D match, TRBD1 (5 bases). DNA for the CDR3: TGTGCCAGCAGCCGGGCAGGGATGAACACTGAAGCTTTCTTT. This sequence encodes CASSRAGMNTEAFF.